The rows below give T cell receptor beta chains drawn from one sample of a study of control samples from healthy donors and cancer patients. The assay was immunoSEQ multiplex PCR, and TCRdb's table has in-frame clones only and misses some. The table shows 100,000 or so clones, with 83% occurring only once. Input material: blood. These receptors were collected from a woman aged 45-59 years in good health. Both conserved end residues are part of each CDR3. D genes are given only for firm matches. A clone size is listed for some rows: how often the clone was seen (once, few, many), or a class if it is expanded.

v_gene	j_gene	abundance	d_gene	CDR3nt	CDR3aa
TRBV13	TRBJ1-2	NA	TRBD1	TGTGCCAGCAGCTTAGATCTCGGGGAACAGGGGGCAGTCTATGGCTACACCTTC	CASSLDLGEQGAVYGYTF
TRBV18	TRBJ1-1	NA	NA	TGTGCCAGCTCACCGAGTCAGCCTAACACTGAAGCTTTCTTT	CASSPSQPNTEAFF
TRBV6-2/TRBV6-3	TRBJ2-7	NA	NA	TGTGCCAGCAGTTTAAACCGGGACCCCGCCCCTTACGAGCAGTACTTC	CASSLNRDPAPYEQYF
TRBV6-5	TRBJ1-2	NA	NA	TGTGCCAGCAGCCGTACAGGGATCCCTGGCTACACCTTC	CASSRTGIPGYTF
TRBV9	TRBJ2-1	NA	TRBD2	TGTGCCAGCAGCGTAAACCATTTTGGACTAGCAAACAATGAGCAGTTCTTC	CASSVNHFGLANNEQFF
TRBV7-3	TRBJ2-2	once	NA	TGTGCCAGCAGCTTCGGTAACACCGGGGAGCTGTTTTTT	CASSFGNTGELFF
TRBV7-9	TRBJ1-6	NA	NA	TGTGCCAGCAGCTTAGGTATCCACAAGCCCCTCCACTTT	CASSLGIHKPLHF
TRBV4-2	TRBJ1-2	NA	TRBD1	TGTGCCAGCAGCCCGACAGGGGGCCTAAACTATGGCTACACCTTC	CASSPTGGLNYGYTF
TRBV12-3/TRBV12-4	TRBJ2-7	NA	NA	TGTGCCAGCAGTTTCCGGGGCTACGAGCAGTACTTC	CASSFRGYEQYF
TRBV11-3	TRBJ2-5	NA	NA	TGTGCCAGCAGCCTTCGGTCTTCTGGGGAGACCCAGTACTTC	CASSLRSSGETQYF
TRBV14	TRBJ2-5	once	TRBD1	TGTGCCAGCAGCCGGACAGGGGGCAGGATCGAGACCCAGTACTTC	CASSRTGGRIETQYF
TRBV4-1	TRBJ2-1	NA	NA	TGCGCCAGCAGCCATCTCGACGAGGAGCAGTTCTTC	CASSHLDEEQFF
TRBV9	TRBJ2-3	few	TRBD1	TGTGCCAGCAGCGTAGGAGGGGGCAGCACAGATACGCAGTATTTT	CASSVGGGSTDTQYF
TRBV12-2	TRBJ2-2	NA	NA	TGTGCAAGTCGAAAAAGGACTAGCGGGAGTAGGGGCACCGGGGAGCTGTTTTTT	CASRKRTSGSRGTGELFF
TRBV6-5	TRBJ2-3	NA	TRBD2	TGTGCCAGCAGTACCGGACTAGAGAGCCCAGATACGCAGTATTTT	CASSTGLESPDTQYF
TRBV11-2	TRBJ2-2	NA	NA	TGTGCCAGCAGCTTTCGGGGGATCGACACCGGGGAGCTGTTTTTT	CASSFRGIDTGELFF
TRBV3-1/TRBV3-2	TRBJ1-1	once	NA	TGTGCCAGCAGGAACGTGAACACTGAAGCTTTCTTT	CASRNVNTEAFF
TRBV14	TRBJ2-5	NA	TRBD2	TGTGCCAGCAGCCAAATGAGCGGGGGGGCCCAAGAGACCCAGTACTTC	CASSQMSGGAQETQYF
TRBV11-3	TRBJ2-1	NA	TRBD2	TGTGCCAGCAGCTTAGACGATAACGGGAGGCCTAGCTCCTACAATGAGCAGTTCTTC	CASSLDDNGRPSSYNEQFF
TRBV29-1	TRBJ1-5	few	TRBD1	TGCAGCGTTACTACAGGGGGAGGTCAGCCCCAGCATTTT	CSVTTGGGQPQHF
TRBV25-1	TRBJ2-5	NA	NA	TGTGCCAGCAGTATCCCCGGGACGGGGAAAGAGACCCAGTACTTC	CASSIPGTGKETQYF
TRBV11-2	TRBJ2-1	NA	NA	TGTGCCAGCAGCTTAGATCGCGGGGTTTGGAATGAGCAGTTCTTC	CASSLDRGVWNEQFF
TRBV2	TRBJ2-5	once	NA	TGTGCCAGCAGTGAAGCGGGGGGGCGTGAGACCCAGTACTTC	CASSEAGGRETQYF
TRBV28	TRBJ1-6	NA	NA	TGTGCCAGCTCTAGGTCCGGGGATAATTCACCCCTCCACTTT	CASSRSGDNSPLHF
TRBV28	TRBJ1-4	once	TRBD1	TGTGCCAGCATTCCCGACAGGGAGATATTTTACAATCCGAATGAAAAACTGTTTTTT	CASIPDREIFYNPNEKLFF
TRBV10-1	TRBJ1-4	NA	NA	TGCGCCAGAGCCGGGACCTTTAATGAAAAACTGTTTTTT	CARAGTFNEKLFF
TRBV10-2	TRBJ1-2	NA	TRBD1	TGCGCCAGCAGTGACATGACAGGGGCCGGTGGCTACACCTTC	CASSDMTGAGGYTF
TRBV19	TRBJ1-2	few	NA	TGTGCCAGTACAGGCGGGCCAGGGACACTCTATGGCTACACCTTC	CASTGGPGTLYGYTF
TRBV7-2	TRBJ1-6	NA	NA	TGTGCCAGCAGCTTTGACCGGGACATGTTCTCCAAAGGTTTTCCCCTCCACTTT	CASSFDRDMFSKGFPLHF
TRBV6-1	TRBJ2-1	NA	NA	TGTGCCAGCAGTGAAATGTTTTTCCTACAAGCCTCCAATGAGCAGTTCTTC	CASSEMFFLQASNEQFF
TRBV30	TRBJ2-1	NA	TRBD2	TGTGCCTGGGGGACTAGCGGGCACAATGAGCAGTTCTTC	CAWGTSGHNEQFF
TRBV5-8	TRBJ2-7	NA	TRBD1	TGTGCCAGCAGCTTGGGCCAGGGGGAAGCCTACGAGCAGTACTTC	CASSLGQGEAYEQYF
TRBV18	TRBJ2-1	NA	NA	TGTGCCAGCTCAACAGTCCCACGAACCTACAATGAGCAGTTCTTC	CASSTVPRTYNEQFF
TRBV29-1	TRBJ1-1	few	TRBD1	TGCAGCGTTGAAGTGACAGGGGACACTGAAGCTTTCTTT	CSVEVTGDTEAFF
TRBV7-2	TRBJ1-2	once	NA	TGTGCCAGCAGCTTTGTCCGGAGGTATGGCTACACCTTC	CASSFVRRYGYTF
TRBV12-3/TRBV12-4	TRBJ2-7	few	NA	TGTGCCAGCAGTTTAGGGGGGGACTACGAGCAGTACTTC	CASSLGGDYEQYF
TRBV20-1	TRBJ1-1	NA	NA	TGCAGTGCTAGTTGGACAGCCAACACTGAAGCTTTCTTT	CSASWTANTEAFF
TRBV6-6	TRBJ2-1	NA	TRBD2	TGTGCCAGCAGTTACTCTCCTAGCGGAAAAAATGAGCAGTTCTTC	CASSYSPSGKNEQFF
TRBV7-8	TRBJ1-4	NA	TRBD1	TGTGCCAGCAGCCGGGGGGCGCAGGGGGAGGGAAAACTGTTTTTT	CASSRGAQGEGKLFF
TRBV15	TRBJ2-7	NA	NA	TGTGCCACCAGCAGAGAACGGCGCAGGGGAATTTATCGGTACGAGCAGTACTTC	CATSRERRRGIYRYEQYF
TRBV6-2/TRBV6-3	TRBJ1-5	NA	NA	TGTGCCAGCAGCAACCCTCCAAGTTCTCAGCCCCAGCATTTT	CASSNPPSSQPQHF
TRBV7-9	TRBJ2-7	NA	NA	TGTGCCAGCAGCGGTCGGACGGTGGGGGAGCAGTACTTC	CASSGRTVGEQYF
TRBV5-4	TRBJ2-2	NA	NA	TGTGCCAGCAGCCCGAGGGCCGCCCGGGAGCTGTTTTTT	CASSPRAARELFF
TRBV28	TRBJ1-4	NA	NA	TGTGCCAGCAGTTTTCAGGGCACTAATGAAAAACTGTTTTTT	CASSFQGTNEKLFF
TRBV6-2/TRBV6-3	TRBJ2-7	NA	NA	TGTGCCAGCAGTTACTCTCAAAACTTCTACGAGCAGTACTTC	CASSYSQNFYEQYF
TRBV18	TRBJ2-5	NA	NA	TGTGCCAGCTCAGGACAGATCCAAGAGACCCAGTACTTC	CASSGQIQETQYF
TRBV2	TRBJ2-1	NA	NA	TGTGCCAGCAGAGGGGGAGTGGGTGAGCAGTTCTTC	CASRGGVGEQFF
TRBV2	TRBJ1-5	few	TRBD1	TGTGCCAGCAGTGAAGCGGACAGGGGGTCTCAGCCCCAGCATTTT	CASSEADRGSQPQHF
TRBV7-8	TRBJ2-2	once	NA	TGTGCCAGCAGCTTAGTTTTGGGGCTTACCGGGGAGCTGTTTTTT	CASSLVLGLTGELFF
TRBV7-2	TRBJ2-2	once	NA	TGTGCCAGCAGCTTAGCCCGGAACACCGGGGAGCTGTTTTTT	CASSLARNTGELFF
TRBV11-3	TRBJ1-1	NA	NA	TGTGCCAGCAGACCGCCCGGGGCGGGCTCGAACACTGAAGCTTTCTTT	CASRPPGAGSNTEAFF